Listed here are 14 T cell receptor beta chains from one sample, sequenced in a study of T cell responses to AZD1222 COVID-19 vaccine. Profiling relied on immunoSEQ multiplex PCR, and the TCRdb table lists in-frame clones only, not all of them. Among some 180,000 clones listed, 85% to 95% were seen once. This material consisted of peripheral blood, taken on day 0 of AZD1222 vaccination. These receptors were collected from an adult in good health.

This chain uses TRBV18 with TRBJ1-4; the D is unclear. Germline V lookup: CDR1 KGHSH, CDR2 LQKENI. This CDR3 is built from 15 residues. Trimming shortened V by 2 bases and J by 8 bases, and 15 bases separated the two germline ends. The chain's CDR3 is CASSPTRSSGEKLFF. For the CDR3, the DNA is TGTGCCAGCTCACCAACACGGTCCAGTGGAGAAAAACTGTTTTTT.

The chain recombines TRBV30 with TRBJ2-7; D may correspond to TRBD1 or TRBD2 (5 bases each). The V end lost 4 bases, the J end lost 3 bases, and 22 bases lay between the germline ends. CDR3 length: 16 residues. The V gene's germline CDR1 is GTSNPN and CDR2 SVGIG (reference sequence). DNA of the CDR3: TGTGCCTGGACTCCCAAACCTGGGCAGGGAGTCTACGAGCAGTACTTC. As protein: CAWTPKPGQGVYEQYF.

This sequence joins TRBV6-5 and TRBJ1-1; D ambiguous. The CDR3 has 14 residues. The germline CDR1 and CDR2 sequences are MNHEY and SVGAGI. V was shortened by 4 bases and J by 5 bases, with 14 bases between the two germline ends. Here the CDR3 DNA reads TGTGCCAGCAGTTCCGAAGGAGGGCGGACTGAAGCTTTCTTT. Translating it yields CASSSEGGRTEAFF.

The genes are TRBV3-1 (or the pseudogene TRBV3-2) and TRBJ2-2; D unclear. The CDR3 is made up of 11 amino acids. CDR1 LGHDT and CDR2 YNNKEL come from the germline V gene (reference sequence). V lost 10 bases and J 2 bases, leaving 5 bases between the germline ends. In DNA, the CDR3 is TGTGCCACCCTTAACACCGGGGAGCTGTTTTTT. Its translation is CATLNTGELFF.

V usage is TRBV19 and J usage is TRBJ1-3, with no clear D. Looked up from germline, CDR1 is LNHDA and CDR2 is SQIVND (reference sequence). Trimming took off 7 bases at V and 0 bases at J, with 7 bases between the two ends. The CDR3 is made up of 13 amino acids. CDR3 amino acids: CASIKASGNTIYF. In nucleotides, the CDR3 is TGTGCCAGTATTAAGGCCTCTGGAAACACCATATATTTT.

The V and J genes are TRBV6-5 and TRBJ2-7, with D possibly matching TRBD1 (6 bases). The germline V and J ends were trimmed by 6 bases and 2 bases, with 14 bases remaining between them. There are 14 residues in the CDR3. Germline lookup yields CDR1 MNHEY and CDR2 SVGAGI. The CDR3 spells CASSPQGGAYEQYF. The CDR3 DNA reads TGTGCCAGCAGCCCCCAAGGGGGAGCCTACGAGCAGTACTTC.

The chain is built from TRBV3-1 (or the pseudogene TRBV3-2) and TRBJ1-2; 8 bases are shared with TRBD1. The V gene's germline CDR1 is LGHDT and CDR2 YNNKEL (reference sequence). This CDR3 has 15 residues. Losses at the gene ends were 0 bases for V and 8 bases for J; bases not matched to a gene: 8. CDR3: CASSQESRGRTGYTF. CDR3 DNA: TGTGCCAGCAGCCAAGAGAGCAGGGGGCGGACCGGCTACACCTTC.

This chain uses TRBV2 with TRBJ1-1; no reliable D call. The V end lost 0 bases, the J end lost 3 bases, and 14 bases lay between the germline ends. Per the germline V gene, CDR1 is SNHLY and CDR2 is FYNNEI. The CDR3 length is 16 residues. CDR3 coding DNA: TGTGCCAGCAGTGAAGCGCTAGGACGTGGGGACACTGAAGCTTTCTTT. Amino acid sequence: CASSEALGRGDTEAFF.

The gene calls are TRBV6-5 and TRBJ2-2; perhaps TRBD2 as D (7 bases). V was trimmed by 2 bases and J by 6 bases, leaving 13 bases between them. Per the germline V gene, CDR1 is MNHEY and CDR2 is SVGAGI. The CDR3 spans 15 residues. CDR3 sequence (DNA): TGTGCCAGCAGTTACAAGGCGCGGGGGCCCGGGGAGCTGTTTTTT. It specifies CASSYKARGPGELFF.

This rearrangement joins TRBV7-2 to TRBJ2-5; the match to TRBD1 covers 9 bases. This CDR3 spans 17 amino acids. Germline V gene data show CDR1 as SGHTA and CDR2 as FQGNSA. Trimming cost V 1 base and J 4 bases; bases outside gene matches: 10. The CDR3 spells CASSLDWTGEGIETQYF. The CDR3 nucleotides read TGTGCCAGCAGCTTAGACTGGACAGGGGAAGGAATAGAGACCCAGTACTTC.

The chain recombines TRBV5-1 with TRBJ2-2, with D possibly TRBD1 on 5 matching bases. The V gene lost 5 bases and the J gene lost 1 base, with 6 bases spanning the gap. Germline-derived CDR1 and CDR2 are SGHRS and YFSETQ. This CDR3 is 13 amino acids long. DNA for the CDR3: TGCGCCAGCAGTAGGGGGAACACCGGGGAGCTGTTTTTT. This encodes CASSRGNTGELFF.

The rearrangement joins TRBV7-2 to TRBJ1-4; D remains ambiguous. Germline V gene sequence: CDR1 SGHTA, CDR2 FQGNSA. The CDR3 consists of 13 residues. V lost 5 bases and J 4 bases, leaving 8 bases between the germline ends. The CDR3 is CASSDGVNEKLFF. CDR3 nucleotides: TGTGCCAGCAGCGACGGGGTTAATGAAAAACTGTTTTTT.

The V and J genes are TRBV19 and TRBJ2-3; no definite D call. This CDR3 region has 14 residues. Deletions cut 1 base from V and 1 base from J, with 6 bases between. CDR1 is LNHDA and CDR2 is SQIVND in the germline V gene (reference sequence). The CDR3 loop is CASSIGGGTDTQYF. The CDR3 DNA follows: TGTGCCAGTAGTATAGGTGGAGGCACAGATACGCAGTATTTT.

The CDR3 protein is CASLHSLPGVVGFGYTF. Here the CDR3 DNA reads TGTGCCAGCTTACACTCCCTCCCAGGGGTGGTGGGGTTTGGCTACACCTTC. The chain couples TRBV28 to TRBJ1-2, with D possibly matching TRBD1 (6 bases). There are 17 residues in the CDR3. V dropped 8 bases and J dropped 7 bases, with 29 bases sitting between them. Germline CDR1 MDHEN, CDR2 SYDVKM.